The TCR beta chain under discussion was sequenced for a study of early T cells in non-severe SARS-CoV-2 infection. Study context: Unsorted whole-blood RNA was sequenced in bulk, leaving chains unpaired. Study conclusions and caveats: Lookups in VDJdb leaned toward anti-spike CD8 responses and missed private and CD4 specificities.

Attachment of unique molecular identifiers was made to individual cDNA molecules. TCRdb re-called the 5' RACE reads with MiXCR, one entry per CDR3 protein. This sample yields approximately 15,000 distinct CDR3 sequences, of which about 5% are seen a single time; roughly 6.8% belongs to the top ten. This clonotype has ten or more counts. Antigen: not known. The TCR originated in an adult who was a healthcare worker with PCR-confirmed SARS-CoV-2 infection or an uninfected control (not recorded which). The sample in question was whole blood, obtained at baseline.

CDR3 in amino acids: CAWNYRGGGEAFF. CDR3 sequence (DNA): TGTGCCTGGAACTACAGGGGCGGGGGTGAAGCTTTCTTT. The chain couples TRBV30 to TRBJ1-1, with TRBD1 matching over 7 bases. The ends lost 4 bases at V and 7 bases at J; junction bases unmatched: 9. CDR1 GTSNPN and CDR2 SVGIG come from the germline V gene (reference sequence). The CDR3 is 13 residues long.